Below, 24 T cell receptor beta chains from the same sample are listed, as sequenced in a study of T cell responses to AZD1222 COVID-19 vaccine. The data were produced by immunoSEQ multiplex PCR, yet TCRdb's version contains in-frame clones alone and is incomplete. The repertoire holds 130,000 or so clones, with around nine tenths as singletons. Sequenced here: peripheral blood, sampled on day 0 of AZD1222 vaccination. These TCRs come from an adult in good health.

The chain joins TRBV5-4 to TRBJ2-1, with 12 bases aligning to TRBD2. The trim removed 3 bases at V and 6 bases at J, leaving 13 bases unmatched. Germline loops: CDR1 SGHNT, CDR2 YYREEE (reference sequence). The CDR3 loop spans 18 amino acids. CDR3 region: CASSSTSGGPTYSNEQFF. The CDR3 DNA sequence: TGTGCCAGCAGCTCTACTAGCGGGGGGCCCACTTATTCCAATGAGCAGTTCTTC.

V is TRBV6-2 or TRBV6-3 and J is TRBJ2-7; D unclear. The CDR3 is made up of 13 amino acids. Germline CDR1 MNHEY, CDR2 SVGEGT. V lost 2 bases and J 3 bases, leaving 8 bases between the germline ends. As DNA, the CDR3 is TGTGCCAGCAGTTACGGCGGCTTCTACGAGCAGTACTTC. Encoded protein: CASSYGGFYEQYF.

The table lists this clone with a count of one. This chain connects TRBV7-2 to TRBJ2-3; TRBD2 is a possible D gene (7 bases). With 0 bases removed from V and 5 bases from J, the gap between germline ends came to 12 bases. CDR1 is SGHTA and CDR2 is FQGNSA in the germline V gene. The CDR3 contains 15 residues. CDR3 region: CASSLAGGAGDTQYF. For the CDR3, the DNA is TGTGCCAGCAGCTTAGCGGGGGGGGCGGGAGATACGCAGTATTTT.

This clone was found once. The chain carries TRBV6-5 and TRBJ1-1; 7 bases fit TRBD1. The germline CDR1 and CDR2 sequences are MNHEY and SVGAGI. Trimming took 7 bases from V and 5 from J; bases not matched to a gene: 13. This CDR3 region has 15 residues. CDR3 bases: TGTGCCAGCACCTCAGGGGGGGGGCGAGGAACTGAAGCTTTCTTT. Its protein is CASTSGGGRGTEAFF.

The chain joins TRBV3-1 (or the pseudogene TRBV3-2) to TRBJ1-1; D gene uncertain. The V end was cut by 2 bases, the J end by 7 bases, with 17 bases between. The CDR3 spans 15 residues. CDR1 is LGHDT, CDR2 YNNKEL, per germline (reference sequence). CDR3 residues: CASSQWGAGNGEAFF. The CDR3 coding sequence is TGTGCCAGCAGCCAATGGGGAGCGGGTAACGGTGAAGCTTTCTTT.

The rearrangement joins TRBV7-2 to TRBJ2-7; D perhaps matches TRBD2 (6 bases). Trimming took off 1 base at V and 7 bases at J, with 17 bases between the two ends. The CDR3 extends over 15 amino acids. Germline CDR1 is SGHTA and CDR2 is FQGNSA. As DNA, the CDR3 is TGTGCCAGCAGCTTAGGGGGACTTTTGACTCGGGAGCAGTACTTC. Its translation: CASSLGGLLTREQYF. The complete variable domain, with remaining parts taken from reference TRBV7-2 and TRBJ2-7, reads GAGVSQSPSNKVTEKGKDVELRCDPISGHTALYWYRQSLGQGLEFLIYFQGNSAPDKSGLPSDRFSAERTGGSVSTLTIQRTQQEDSAVYLCASSLGGLLTREQYFGPGTRLTVT.

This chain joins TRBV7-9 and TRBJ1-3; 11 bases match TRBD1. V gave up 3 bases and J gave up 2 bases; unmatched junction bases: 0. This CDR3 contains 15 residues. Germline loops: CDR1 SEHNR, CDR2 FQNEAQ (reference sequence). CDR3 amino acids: CASSLGQGAGNTIYF. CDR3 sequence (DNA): TGTGCCAGCAGCTTGGGACAGGGGGCTGGAAACACCATATATTTT.

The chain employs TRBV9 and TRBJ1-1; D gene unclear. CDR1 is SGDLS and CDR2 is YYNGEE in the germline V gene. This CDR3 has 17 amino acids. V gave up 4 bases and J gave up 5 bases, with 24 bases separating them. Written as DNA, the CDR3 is TGTGCCAGCAGCCTATCCCCCTCGGGTGCGGGTGGGACTGAAGCTTTCTTT. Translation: CASSLSPSGAGGTEAFF.

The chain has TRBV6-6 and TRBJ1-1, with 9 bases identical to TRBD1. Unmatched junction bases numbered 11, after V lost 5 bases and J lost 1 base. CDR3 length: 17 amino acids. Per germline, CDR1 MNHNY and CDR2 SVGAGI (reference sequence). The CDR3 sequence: CASSPSQGATRNTEAFF. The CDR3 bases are TGTGCCAGCAGTCCCTCACAGGGGGCCACCCGGAACACTGAAGCTTTCTTT.

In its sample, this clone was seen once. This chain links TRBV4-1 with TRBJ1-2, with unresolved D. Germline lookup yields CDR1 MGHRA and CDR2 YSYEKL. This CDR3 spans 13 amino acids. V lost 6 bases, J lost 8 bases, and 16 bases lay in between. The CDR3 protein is CASRGGRVRGYTF. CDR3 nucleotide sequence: TGCGCCAGCAGGGGCGGGAGGGTCAGGGGCTACACCTTC.

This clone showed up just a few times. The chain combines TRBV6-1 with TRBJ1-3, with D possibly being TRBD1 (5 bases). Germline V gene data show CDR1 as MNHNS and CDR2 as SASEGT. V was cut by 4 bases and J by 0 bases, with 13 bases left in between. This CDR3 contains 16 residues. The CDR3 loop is CASSGLRANSGNTIYF. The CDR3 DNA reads TGTGCCAGCAGTGGACTCAGGGCCAACTCTGGAAACACCATATATTTT.

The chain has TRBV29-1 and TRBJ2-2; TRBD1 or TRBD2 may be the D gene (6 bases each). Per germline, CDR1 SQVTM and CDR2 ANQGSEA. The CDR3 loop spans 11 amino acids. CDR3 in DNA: TGCGGGACATTGGGGGGCGGGGAGCTGTTTTTT. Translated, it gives CGTLGGGELFF.

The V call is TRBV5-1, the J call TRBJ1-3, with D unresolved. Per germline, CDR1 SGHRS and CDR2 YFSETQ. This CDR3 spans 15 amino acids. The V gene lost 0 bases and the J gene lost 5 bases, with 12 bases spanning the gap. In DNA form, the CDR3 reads TGCGCCAGCAGCTTGGTGGAGAGGAACCGAAACACCATATATTTT. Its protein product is CASSLVERNRNTIYF.

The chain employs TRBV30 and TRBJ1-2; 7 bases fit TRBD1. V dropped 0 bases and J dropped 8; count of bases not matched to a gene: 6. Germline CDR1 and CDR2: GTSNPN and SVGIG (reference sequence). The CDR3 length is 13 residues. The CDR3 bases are TGTGCCTGGAGTGTGAAGGGGGCGAGCGGCTACACCTTC. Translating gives CAWSVKGASGYTF. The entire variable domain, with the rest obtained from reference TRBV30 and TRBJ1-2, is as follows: SQTIHQWPATLVQPVGSPLSLECTVEGTSNPNLYWYRQAAGRGLQLLFYSVGIGQISSEVPQNLSASRPQDRQFILSSKKLLLSDSGFYLCAWSVKGASGYTFGSGTRLTVV.

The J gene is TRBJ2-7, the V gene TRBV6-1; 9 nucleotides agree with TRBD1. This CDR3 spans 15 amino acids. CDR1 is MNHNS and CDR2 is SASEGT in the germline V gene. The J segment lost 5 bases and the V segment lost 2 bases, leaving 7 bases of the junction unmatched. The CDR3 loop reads CASSEPGTGNNEQYF. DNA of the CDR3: TGTGCCAGCAGTGAACCCGGGACAGGGAACAACGAGCAGTACTTC.

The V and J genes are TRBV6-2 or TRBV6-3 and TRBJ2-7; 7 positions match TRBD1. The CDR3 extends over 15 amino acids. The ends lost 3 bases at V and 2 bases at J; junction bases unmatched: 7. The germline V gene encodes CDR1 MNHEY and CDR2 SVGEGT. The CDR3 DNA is TGTGCCAGCAGTTATCTAACCGGGACAGCCTACGAGCAGTACTTC. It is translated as CASSYLTGTAYEQYF.

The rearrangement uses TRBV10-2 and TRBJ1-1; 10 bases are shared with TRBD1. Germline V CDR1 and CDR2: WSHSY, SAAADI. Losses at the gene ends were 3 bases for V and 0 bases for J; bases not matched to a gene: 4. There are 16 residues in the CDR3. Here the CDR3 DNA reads TGCGCCAGCAGTGAAAGGGACAGGGGACTGAACACTGAAGCTTTCTTT. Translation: CASSERDRGLNTEAFF.

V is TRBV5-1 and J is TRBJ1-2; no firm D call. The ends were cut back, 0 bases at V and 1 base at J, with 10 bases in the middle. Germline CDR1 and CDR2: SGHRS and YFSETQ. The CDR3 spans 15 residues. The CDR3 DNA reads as TGCGCCAGCAGCTTGGACGCCGCAGTTAACTATGGCTACACCTTC. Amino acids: CASSLDAAVNYGYTF.

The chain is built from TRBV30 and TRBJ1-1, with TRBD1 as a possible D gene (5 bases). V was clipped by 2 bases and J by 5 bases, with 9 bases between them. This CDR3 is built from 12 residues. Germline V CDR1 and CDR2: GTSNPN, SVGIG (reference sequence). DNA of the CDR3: TGTGCCTGGAGTAGAAGGGGAACTGAAGCTTTCTTT. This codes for CAWSRRGTEAFF. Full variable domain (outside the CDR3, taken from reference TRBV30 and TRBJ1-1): SQTIHQWPATLVQPVGSPLSLECTVEGTSNPNLYWYRQAAGRGLQLLFYSVGIGQISSEVPQNLSASRPQDRQFILSSKKLLLSDSGFYLCAWSRRGTEAFFGQGTRLTVV.

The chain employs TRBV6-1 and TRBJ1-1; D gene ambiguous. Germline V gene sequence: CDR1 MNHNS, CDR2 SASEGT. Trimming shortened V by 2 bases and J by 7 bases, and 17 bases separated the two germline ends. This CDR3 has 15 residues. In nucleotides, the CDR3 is TGTGCCAGCAGTGAAATAATAACCGTCGACATTGAAGCTTTCTTT. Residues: CASSEIITVDIEAFF.

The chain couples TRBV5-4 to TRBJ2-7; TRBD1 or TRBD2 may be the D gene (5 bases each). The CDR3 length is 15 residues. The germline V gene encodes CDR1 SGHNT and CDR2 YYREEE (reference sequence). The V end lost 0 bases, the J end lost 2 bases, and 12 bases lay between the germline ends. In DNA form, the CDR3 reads TGTGCCAGCAGCTTGGGTCGGGACCTGGCCTACGAGCAGTACTTC. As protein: CASSLGRDLAYEQYF.

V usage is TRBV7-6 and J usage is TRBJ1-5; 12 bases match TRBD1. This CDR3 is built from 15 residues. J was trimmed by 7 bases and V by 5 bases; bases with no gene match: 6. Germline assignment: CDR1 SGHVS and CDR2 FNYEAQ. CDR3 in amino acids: CASSLGTGGPQPQHF. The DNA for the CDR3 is TGTGCCAGCAGCCTCGGGACAGGGGGCCCCCAGCCCCAGCATTTT.

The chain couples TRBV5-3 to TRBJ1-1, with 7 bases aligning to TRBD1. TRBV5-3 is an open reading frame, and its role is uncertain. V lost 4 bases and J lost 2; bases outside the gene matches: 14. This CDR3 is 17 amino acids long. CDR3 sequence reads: CARSPIFIGTVNTEAFF. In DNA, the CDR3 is TGTGCCAGAAGCCCCATATTTATTGGGACAGTTAACACTGAAGCTTTCTTT.

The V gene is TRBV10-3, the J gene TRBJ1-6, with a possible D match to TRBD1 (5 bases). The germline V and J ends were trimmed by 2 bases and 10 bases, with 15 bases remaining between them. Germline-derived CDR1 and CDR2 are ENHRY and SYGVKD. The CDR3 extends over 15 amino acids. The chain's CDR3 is CAISEAAGNKSPLHF. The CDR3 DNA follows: TGTGCCATCAGTGAGGCCGCAGGGAACAAATCACCCCTCCACTTT.